These T cell receptor beta chains were read from a single sample in a study of PD-1 blockade in classical Hodgkin lymphoma. TCRdb keeps only in-frame clones here, not all; method: immunoSEQ multiplex PCR. Of almost 100,000 clones in the sample, 80% to 95% were seen once. The starting material was peripheral blood mononuclear cells (PBMCs), obtained at baseline. These receptors all stem from a human donor with classical Hodgkin lymphoma. The CDR3 runs from the conserved cysteine through the conserved F or W. A D gene is named only where the DNA matches it firmly. A row's size may be missing; if present it is once, few, many or a size class.

V: TRBV27
size: once
J: TRBJ2-7
D: TRBD1
CDR3: CASSLSRPTGLLDYEQYF
DNA: TGTGCCAGCAGTTTATCGAGGCCGACAGGGTTGTTGGACTACGAGCAGTACTTC

V: TRBV10-3
size: once
J: TRBJ2-1
D: TRBD2
CDR3: CAISALASLADNEQFF
DNA: TGTGCCATCAGTGCCCTAGCTTCACTAGCGGACAATGAGCAGTTCTTC

V: TRBV7-3
size: .
J: TRBJ2-7
D: TRBD2
CDR3: CASSLRAGASYEQYF
DNA: TGTGCCAGCAGCCTACGAGCGGGAGCCTCCTACGAGCAGTACTTC

V: TRBV7-9
size: once
J: TRBJ1-2
D: .
CDR3: CASSLNLGADGYTF
DNA: TGTGCCAGCAGCTTAAATCTGGGGGCGGATGGCTACACCTTC

V: TRBV7-9
size: .
J: TRBJ2-2
D: TRBD1
CDR3: CASTDRDPGELFF
DNA: TGTGCCAGCACCGACAGGGACCCCGGGGAGCTGTTTTTT

V: TRBV18
size: .
J: TRBJ2-7
D: TRBD1
CDR3: CASSPLPNSGTGRYEQYF
DNA: TGTGCCAGCTCACCGCTCCCAAACTCCGGGACAGGCCGATACGAGCAGTACTTC

V: TRBV11-2
size: .
J: TRBJ2-1
D: TRBD1
CDR3: CASSLGTGIYNEQFF
DNA: TGTGCCAGCAGCTTAGGGACAGGGATCTACAATGAGCAGTTCTTC

V: TRBV5-1
size: once
J: TRBJ2-1
D: .
CDR3: CASSLGRRIADEQFF
DNA: TGCGCCAGCAGCCTAGGGAGAAGGATAGCCGACGAGCAGTTCTTC

V: TRBV5-4
size: .
J: TRBJ2-5
D: .
CDR3: CASSSTGTRGQETQYF
DNA: TGTGCCAGCAGCTCCACCGGGACAAGGGGACAAGAGACCCAGTACTTC

V: TRBV28
size: .
J: TRBJ1-1
D: TRBD1
CDR3: CASSLMDRGLATTPNTEAFF
DNA: TGTGCCAGCAGTTTAATGGACAGGGGGCTGGCAACAACCCCGAACACTGAAGCTTTCTTT

V: TRBV7-6
size: .
J: TRBJ2-7
D: .
CDR3: CASSLARLGSYEQYF
DNA: TGTGCCAGCAGCTTAGCGAGACTCGGGTCCTACGAGCAGTACTTC

V: TRBV11-2
size: .
J: TRBJ1-2
D: .
CDR3: CASSVTRVPNYGYTF
DNA: TGTGCCAGCAGCGTAACCAGGGTACCTAACTATGGCTACACCTTC

V: TRBV6-1
size: .
J: TRBJ1-1
D: .
CDR3: CASSERLRGQGNTEAFF
DNA: TGTGCCAGCAGTGAACGGTTGCGGGGGCAGGGGAACACTGAAGCTTTCTTT

V: TRBV11-3
size: .
J: TRBJ1-1
D: .
CDR3: CASSFGRGTEAFF
DNA: TGTGCCAGCAGCTTTGGCAGGGGCACTGAAGCTTTCTTT

V: TRBV7-9
size: .
J: TRBJ1-2
D: .
CDR3: CAIGGGGYTF
DNA: TGTGCCATCGGAGGAGGTGGCTACACCTTC

V: TRBV30
size: .
J: TRBJ2-2
D: .
CDR3: CAWSLNAWGTGELFF
DNA: TGTGCCTGGAGTTTGAACGCTTGGGGCACCGGGGAGCTGTTTTTT

V: TRBV10-3
size: once
J: TRBJ2-5
D: .
CDR3: CAISELEEETQYF
DNA: TGTGCCATCAGTGAGCTTGAGGAGGAGACCCAGTACTTC

V: TRBV4-2
size: .
J: TRBJ2-2
D: TRBD2
CDR3: CASSQEVAGGPAGELFF
DNA: TGTGCCAGCAGCCAAGAGGTAGCGGGAGGGCCCGCCGGGGAGCTGTTTTTT

V: TRBV2
size: .
J: TRBJ2-7
D: .
CDR3: CASSLTGQALYEQYF
DNA: TGTGCCAGCAGTCTAACGGGACAAGCCCTCTACGAGCAGTACTTC

V: TRBV10-3
size: .
J: TRBJ2-1
D: .
CDR3: CAISVRDPTNEQFF
DNA: TGTGCCATCAGCGTCCGGGACCCGACCAATGAGCAGTTCTTC

V: TRBV29-1
size: .
J: TRBJ2-7
D: .
CDR3: CSVTVGYEQYF
DNA: TGCAGCGTCACGGTGGGGTACGAGCAGTACTTC

V: TRBV4-1
size: .
J: TRBJ2-7
D: .
CDR3: CASSLPGGPYEQYF
DNA: TGCGCCAGCAGCCTGCCTGGGGGTCCCTACGAGCAGTACTTC

V: TRBV6-1
size: .
J: TRBJ1-4
D: .
CDR3: CASSEVAVGLLFF
DNA: TGTGCCAGCAGTGAAGTGGCGGTGGGTTTACTGTTTTTT

V: TRBV11-2
size: .
J: TRBJ1-5
D: .
CDR3: CASSLEGAPNQPQHF
DNA: TGTGCCAGCAGCTTAGAGGGGGCTCCCAATCAGCCCCAGCATTTT

V: TRBV7-3
size: .
J: TRBJ1-1
D: TRBD1
CDR3: CASSSTGQNKNTEAFF
DNA: TGTGCCAGCAGCTCGACGGGACAGAACAAGAACACTGAAGCTTTCTTT

V: TRBV9
size: .
J: TRBJ1-2
D: .
CDR3: CASSVGQGIPPFF
DNA: .

V: TRBV13
size: .
J: TRBJ1-3
D: .
CDR3: CASSLTTDSGNTIYF
DNA: TGTGCCAGCAGCTTAACCACAGACTCTGGAAACACCATATATTTT

V: TRBV11-3
size: .
J: TRBJ2-5
D: .
CDR3: CASSLEFGETQYF
DNA: TGTGCCAGCAGCTTAGAGTTCGGTGAGACCCAGTACTTC

V: TRBV29-1
size: .
J: TRBJ1-2
D: .
CDR3: CSVLVSNYGYTF
DNA: TGCAGCGTTTTGGTTAGTAACTATGGCTACACCTTC

V: TRBV25-1
size: .
J: TRBJ2-3
D: TRBD1
CDR3: CASSEARTGTTDTQYF
DNA: TGTGCCAGCAGTGAAGCTCGGACAGGGACCACAGATACGCAGTATTTT

V: TRBV5-6
size: .
J: TRBJ1-2
D: TRBD1
CDR3: CASSLGTGNYGYTF
DNA: TGTGCCAGCAGCTTGGGGACAGGGAACTATGGCTACACCTTC

V: TRBV7-7
size: .
J: TRBJ1-1
D: .
CDR3: CASSLLEGTEAFF
DNA: TGTGCTAGCAGCTTACTGGAGGGGACTGAAGCTTTCTTT

V: TRBV6-6
size: .
J: TRBJ1-1
D: TRBD1
CDR3: CASSLGQALQATEAFF
DNA: TGTGCCAGCAGTCTCGGACAGGCACTCCAAGCCACTGAAGCTTTCTTT

V: TRBV28
size: .
J: TRBJ2-1
D: .
CDR3: CASSVPRGSSYNEQFF
DNA: TGTGCCAGCAGTGTCCCCCGTGGGAGCTCCTACAATGAGCAGTTCTTC

V: TRBV5-4
size: .
J: TRBJ1-1
D: .
CDR3: CASSLGGLAEAFF
DNA: TGTGCCAGCAGCTTGGGGGGGCTCGCTGAAGCTTTCTTT

V: TRBV30
size: .
J: TRBJ2-3
D: .
CDR3: CAWRPNTDTQYF
DNA: TGTGCCTGGAGACCCAACACGGATACGCAGTATTTT

V: TRBV5-1
size: .
J: TRBJ2-7
D: .
CDR3: CASSYRDVSYEQYF
DNA: TGCGCCAGCAGCTACCGGGACGTCTCCTACGAGCAGTACTTC

V: TRBV6-1
size: .
J: TRBJ1-1
D: .
CDR3: CASSEYQKNTEAFF
DNA: TGTGCCAGCAGTGAATATCAGAAGAACACTGAAGCTTTCTTT

V: TRBV19
size: .
J: TRBJ1-2
D: .
CDR3: CASRMDGLYGYTF
DNA: TGTGCCAGTAGGATGGACGGCCTATATGGCTACACCTTC

V: TRBV18
size: .
J: TRBJ1-4
D: .
CDR3: CASSSDGAGGGEKLFF
DNA: TGTGCCAGCTCATCAGACGGGGCGGGCGGCGGTGAAAAACTGTTTTTT

V: TRBV18
size: .
J: TRBJ1-1
D: .
CDR3: CASSPNHDIRNTEAFF
DNA: TGTGCCAGCTCACCCAACCACGACATCCGGAACACTGAAGCTTTCTTT

V: TRBV19
size: once
J: TRBJ2-7
D: TRBD1
CDR3: CASKGQGAPQGYEQYF
DNA: TGTGCCAGTAAGGGACAGGGAGCCCCTCAAGGCTACGAGCAGTACTTC